This T cell receptor (beta chain) was observed in a study of control samples from healthy donors and cancer patients. Here immunoSEQ multiplex PCR was the method, and the copy in TCRdb shows in-frame clones only, minus some. The top ten hold less than 4.5% of the sample, which has roughly 40,000 clones, 80% to 95% seen once. Trimming cost V 3 bases and J 2 bases; bases outside gene matches: 4. CDR3 size: 15 residues. CDR1 is GTSNPN and CDR2 is SVGIG in the germline V gene (reference sequence). The clonotype originates from a woman aged 50 to 65 in good health. Sequenced sample: blood. This chain uses TRBV30 with TRBJ1-5, with 10 bases aligning to TRBD1. This CDR3 is CAWREGTGGNQPQHF. For the CDR3, the DNA is TGTGCCTGGAGGGAAGGGACAGGGGGCAATCAGCCCCAGCATTTT.